What follows describes a single T cell receptor beta chain. Its target is unknown. The germline V gene encodes CDR1 MDHEN and CDR2 SYDVKM. This CDR3 spans 15 amino acids. J was trimmed by 4 bases and V by 10 bases; bases with no gene match: 11. The data derive from a study of tissue T cells after allogeneic stem cell transplantation. Enrolled prospectively were adult allogeneic hematopoietic cell transplant recipients whose graft-versus-host disease was steroid-refractory. Autopsy tissues spanned esophagus to rectum, liver, skin, and lymphoid organs including spleen. Survey-depth TCRbeta CDR3 sequencing reported V/J genes and productive frequencies. Profiled with immunoSEQ multiplex PCR; TCRdb holds only in-frame clones, not every one. The repertoire holds 3,400 or so clones, with under 80% as singletons. Study-level findings and limits: Anatomically similar tissues had similar TCR repertoires within each patient.

The receptor was derived from a male patient aged 60 or older with steroid-refractory graft-versus-host disease after an allogeneic stem cell transplant. Some of these T cells may belong to the graft donor. This specimen consisted of left colon tissue, obtained at autopsy. The rearrangement joins TRBV28 to TRBJ2-4; 9 bases match TRBD1. The CDR3 DNA reads TGTGCCACTTCCGCACCGGGACAGGGTAAAAACATTCAGTACTTC. Protein sequence: CATSAPGQGKNIQYF.